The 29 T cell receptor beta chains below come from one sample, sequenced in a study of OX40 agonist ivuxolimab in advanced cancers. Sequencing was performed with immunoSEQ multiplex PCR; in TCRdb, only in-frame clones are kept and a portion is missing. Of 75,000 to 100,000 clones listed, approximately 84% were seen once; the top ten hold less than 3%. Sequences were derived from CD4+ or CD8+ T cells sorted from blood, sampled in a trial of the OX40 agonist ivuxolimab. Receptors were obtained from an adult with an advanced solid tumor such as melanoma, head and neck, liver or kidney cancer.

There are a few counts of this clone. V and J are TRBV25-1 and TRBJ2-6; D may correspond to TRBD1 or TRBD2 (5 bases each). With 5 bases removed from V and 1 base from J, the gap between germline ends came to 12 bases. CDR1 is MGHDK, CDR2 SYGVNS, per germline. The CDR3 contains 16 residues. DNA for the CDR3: TGTGCCAGCAGTAAACGGGGCGATTCTGGGGCCAACGTCCTGACTTTC. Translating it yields CASSKRGDSGANVLTF. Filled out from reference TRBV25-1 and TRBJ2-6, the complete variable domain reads EADIYQTPRYLVIGTGKKITLECSQTMGHDKMYWYQQDPGMELHLIHYSYGVNSTEKGDLSSESTVSRIRTEHFPLTLESARPSHTSQYLCASSKRGDSGANVLTFGAGSRLTVL.

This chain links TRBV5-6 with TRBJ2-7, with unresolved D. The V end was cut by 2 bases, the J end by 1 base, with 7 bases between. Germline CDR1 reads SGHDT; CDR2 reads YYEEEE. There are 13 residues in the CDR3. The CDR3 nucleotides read TGTGCCAGCAGCTTATATCGTTCCTACGAGCAGTACTTC. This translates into CASSLYRSYEQYF.

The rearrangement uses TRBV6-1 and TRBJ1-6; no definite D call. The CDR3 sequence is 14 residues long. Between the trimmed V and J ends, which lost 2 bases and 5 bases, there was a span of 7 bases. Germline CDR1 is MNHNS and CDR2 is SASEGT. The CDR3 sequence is CASSEKGNNSPLHF. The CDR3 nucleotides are TGTGCCAGCAGTGAAAAGGGAAATAATTCACCCCTCCACTTT.

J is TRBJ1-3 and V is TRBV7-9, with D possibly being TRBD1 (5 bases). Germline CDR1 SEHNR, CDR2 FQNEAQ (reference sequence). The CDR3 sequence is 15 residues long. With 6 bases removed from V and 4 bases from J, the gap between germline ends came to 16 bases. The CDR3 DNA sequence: TGTGCCAGCAGTCCAGAGGAGACAGCGGGAAACACCATATATTTT. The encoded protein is CASSPEETAGNTIYF.

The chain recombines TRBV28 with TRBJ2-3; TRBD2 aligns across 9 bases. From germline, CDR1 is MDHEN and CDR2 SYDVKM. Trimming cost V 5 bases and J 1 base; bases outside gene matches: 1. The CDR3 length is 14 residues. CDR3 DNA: TGTGCCAGCAGTCCTAGCGGGGGCACAGATACGCAGTATTTT. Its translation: CASSPSGGTDTQYF.

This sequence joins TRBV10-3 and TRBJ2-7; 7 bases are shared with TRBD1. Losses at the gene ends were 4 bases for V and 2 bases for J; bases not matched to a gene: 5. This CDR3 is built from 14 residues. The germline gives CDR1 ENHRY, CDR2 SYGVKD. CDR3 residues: CAISGGQITYEQYF. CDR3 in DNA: TGTGCCATCAGTGGGGGACAGATCACCTACGAGCAGTACTTC.

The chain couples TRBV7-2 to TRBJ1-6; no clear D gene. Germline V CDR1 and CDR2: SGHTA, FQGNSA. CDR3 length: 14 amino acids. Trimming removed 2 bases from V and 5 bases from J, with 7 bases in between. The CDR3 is CASSLLNHNSPLHF. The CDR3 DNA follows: TGTGCCAGCAGCTTATTAAACCATAATTCACCCCTCCACTTT.

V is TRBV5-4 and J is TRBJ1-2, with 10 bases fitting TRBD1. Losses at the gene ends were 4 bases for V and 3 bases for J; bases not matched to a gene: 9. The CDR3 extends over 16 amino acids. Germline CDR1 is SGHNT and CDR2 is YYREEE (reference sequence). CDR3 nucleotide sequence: TGTGCCAGCAGCCGACCGGGACAGGGGTCGGACTATGGCTACACCTTC. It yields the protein CASSRPGQGSDYGYTF.

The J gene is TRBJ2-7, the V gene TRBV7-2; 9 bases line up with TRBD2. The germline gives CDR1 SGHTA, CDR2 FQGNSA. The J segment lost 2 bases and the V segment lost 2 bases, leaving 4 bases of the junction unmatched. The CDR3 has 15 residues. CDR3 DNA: TGTGCCAGCAGCTTATACAGCGGGGGGACCTACGAGCAGTACTTC. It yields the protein CASSLYSGGTYEQYF.

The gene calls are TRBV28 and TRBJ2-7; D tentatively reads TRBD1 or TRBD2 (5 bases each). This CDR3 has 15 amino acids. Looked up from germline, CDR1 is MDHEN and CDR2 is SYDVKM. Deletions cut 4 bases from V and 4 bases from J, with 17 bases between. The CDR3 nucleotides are TGTGCCAGCAGTTCTTTTTCCAGGGACCAATACGAGCAGTACTTC. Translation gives CASSSFSRDQYEQYF.

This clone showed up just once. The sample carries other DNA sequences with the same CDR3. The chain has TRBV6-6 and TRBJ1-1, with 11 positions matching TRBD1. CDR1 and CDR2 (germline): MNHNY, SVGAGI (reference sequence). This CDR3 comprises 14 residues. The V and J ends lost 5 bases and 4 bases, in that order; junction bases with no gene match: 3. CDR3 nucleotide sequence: TGTGCCAGCAGTCCCGGGACAGGGGGCACTGAAGCTTTCTTT. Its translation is CASSPGTGGTEAFF.

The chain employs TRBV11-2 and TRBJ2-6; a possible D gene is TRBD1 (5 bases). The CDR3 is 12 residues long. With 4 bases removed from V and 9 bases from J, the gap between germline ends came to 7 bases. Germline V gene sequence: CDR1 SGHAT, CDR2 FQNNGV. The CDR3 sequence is CASSSQGNVLTF. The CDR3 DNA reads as TGTGCCAGCAGCTCGCAGGGCAACGTCCTGACTTTC.

The CDR3 region is CASSLGAGVTEAFF. The CDR3 coding sequence is TGTGCCAGCAGCCTCGGAGCGGGGGTCACTGAAGCTTTCTTT. The genes are TRBV7-8 and TRBJ1-1, with a possible D match to TRBD1 (5 bases). The germline CDR1 and CDR2 sequences are SGHVS and FQNEAQ. The CDR3 sequence is 14 residues long. V was clipped by 5 bases and J by 4 bases, with 14 bases between them. The full variable domain, in which reference TRBV7-8 and TRBJ1-1 provide the parts outside the CDR3, is GAGVSQSPRYKVAKRGQDVALRCDPISGHVSLFWYQQALGQGPEFLTYFQNEAQLDKSGLPSDRFFAERPEGSVSTLKIQRTQQEDSAVYLCASSLGAGVTEAFFGQGTRLTVV.

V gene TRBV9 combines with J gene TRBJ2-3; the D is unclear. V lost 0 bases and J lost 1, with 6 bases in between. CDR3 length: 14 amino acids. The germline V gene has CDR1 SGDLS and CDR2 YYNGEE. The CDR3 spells CASSVGWGTDTQYF. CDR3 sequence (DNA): TGTGCCAGCAGCGTAGGGTGGGGCACAGATACGCAGTATTTT.

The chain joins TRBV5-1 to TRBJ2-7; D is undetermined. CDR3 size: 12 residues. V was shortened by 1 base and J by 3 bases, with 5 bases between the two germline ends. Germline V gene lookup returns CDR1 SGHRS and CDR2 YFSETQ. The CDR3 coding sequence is TGCGCCAGCAGCTTGCTTGGCTACGAGCAGTACTTC. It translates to CASSLLGYEQYF. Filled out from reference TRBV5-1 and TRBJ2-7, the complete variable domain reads KAGVTQTPRYLIKTRGQQVTLSCSPISGHRSVSWYQQTPGQGLQFLFEYFSETQRNKGNFPGRFSGRQFSNSRSEMNVSTLELGDSALYLCASSLLGYEQYFGPGTRLTVT.

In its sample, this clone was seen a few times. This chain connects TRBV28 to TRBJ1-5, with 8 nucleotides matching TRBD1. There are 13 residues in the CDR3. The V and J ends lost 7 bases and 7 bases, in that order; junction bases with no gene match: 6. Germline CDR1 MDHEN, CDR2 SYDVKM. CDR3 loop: CASIGQGVQPQHF. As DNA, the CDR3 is TGTGCCAGCATCGGACAGGGCGTGCAGCCCCAGCATTTT.

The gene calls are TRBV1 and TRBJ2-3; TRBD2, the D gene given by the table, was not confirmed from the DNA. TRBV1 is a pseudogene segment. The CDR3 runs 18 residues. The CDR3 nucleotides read TGCACCAGCAGCCCCCCTTTCAGCGGGGGGCCTGAAACAGATACGCAGTATTTT. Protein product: CTSSPPFSGGPETDTQYF.

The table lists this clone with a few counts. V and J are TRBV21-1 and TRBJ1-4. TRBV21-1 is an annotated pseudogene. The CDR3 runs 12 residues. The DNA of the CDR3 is TGTGCCAGCAGCATTCTAGGTGAAAAACTGTTTTTT. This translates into CASSILGEKLFF.

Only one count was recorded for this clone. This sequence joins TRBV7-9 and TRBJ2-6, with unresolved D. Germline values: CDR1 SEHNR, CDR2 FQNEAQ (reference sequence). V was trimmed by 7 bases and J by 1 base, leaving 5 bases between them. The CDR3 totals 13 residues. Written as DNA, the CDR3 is TGTGCCAGCACCGATTCTGGGGCCAACGTCCTGACTTTC. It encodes CASTDSGANVLTF.

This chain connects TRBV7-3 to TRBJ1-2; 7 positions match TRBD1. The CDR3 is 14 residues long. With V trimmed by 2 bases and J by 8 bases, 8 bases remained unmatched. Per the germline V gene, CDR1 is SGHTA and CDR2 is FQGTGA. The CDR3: CASSLGGGAGGYTF. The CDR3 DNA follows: TGTGCCAGCAGCTTAGGAGGGGGCGCGGGCGGCTACACCTTC.

CDR3 nucleotide sequence: TGTGCCAGCAGCAGTGGACAGGGGGCCGGTACGCAGTATTTT. Its protein is CASSSGQGAGTQYF. This rearrangement joins TRBV5-4 to TRBJ2-3; 11 bases line up with TRBD1. CDR1 and CDR2 from the germline V gene are SGHNT and YYREEE (reference sequence). V was clipped by 4 bases and J by 8 bases; unmatched bases: 6. The CDR3 has 14 amino acids. Filled out from reference TRBV5-4 and TRBJ2-3, the complete variable domain reads ETGVTQSPTHLIKTRGQQVTLRCSSQSGHNTVSWYQQALGQGPQFIFQYYREEENGRGNFPPRFSGLQFPNYSSELNVNALELDDSALYLCASSSGQGAGTQYFGPGTRLTVL.

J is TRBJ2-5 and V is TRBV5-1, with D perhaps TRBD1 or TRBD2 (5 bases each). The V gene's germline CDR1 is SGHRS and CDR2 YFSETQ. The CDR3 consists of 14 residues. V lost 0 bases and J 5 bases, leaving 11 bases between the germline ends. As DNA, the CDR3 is TGCGCCAGCAGCTTGGGGGGCGGGTACGAGACCCAGTACTTC. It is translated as CASSLGGGYETQYF.

CDR3 sequence reads: CATSRVDEQFF. The CDR3 region has the DNA TGTGCCACCAGCCGGGTGGATGAGCAGTTCTTC. The chain is built from TRBV10-3 and TRBJ2-1, with D uncertain. Germline V lookup: CDR1 ENHRY, CDR2 SYGVKD. This CDR3 has 11 amino acids. Trimming stripped 10 bases from V and 8 bases from J, with 12 bases between.

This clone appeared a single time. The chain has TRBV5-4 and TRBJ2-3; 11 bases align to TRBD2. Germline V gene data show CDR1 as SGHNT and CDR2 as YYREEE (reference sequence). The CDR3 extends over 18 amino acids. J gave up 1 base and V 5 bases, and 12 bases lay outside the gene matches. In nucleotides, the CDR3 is TGTGCCAGCAGGTCAACTAGCGGGGGAGGACCAGGCACAGATACGCAGTATTTT. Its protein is CASRSTSGGGPGTDTQYF. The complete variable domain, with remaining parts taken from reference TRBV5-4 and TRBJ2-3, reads ETGVTQSPTHLIKTRGQQVTLRCSSQSGHNTVSWYQQALGQGPQFIFQYYREEENGRGNFPPRFSGLQFPNYSSELNVNALELDDSALYLCASRSTSGGGPGTDTQYFGPGTRLTVL.

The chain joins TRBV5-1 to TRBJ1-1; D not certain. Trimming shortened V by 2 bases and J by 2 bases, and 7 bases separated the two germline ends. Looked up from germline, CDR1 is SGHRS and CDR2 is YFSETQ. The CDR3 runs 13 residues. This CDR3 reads CASSLGSNTEAFF. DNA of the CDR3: TGCGCCAGCAGCTTAGGCAGCAACACTGAAGCTTTCTTT.

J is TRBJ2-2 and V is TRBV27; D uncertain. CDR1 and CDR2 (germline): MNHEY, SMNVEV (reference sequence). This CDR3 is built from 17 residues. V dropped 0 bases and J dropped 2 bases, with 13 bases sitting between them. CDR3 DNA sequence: TGTGCCAGCAGTTTATCGTCGGACGTTCTAAACACCGGGGAGCTGTTTTTT. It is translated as CASSLSSDVLNTGELFF.

The CDR3 protein is CAISPRDSQETQYF. In DNA form, the CDR3 reads TGTGCCATCAGTCCCCGGGACAGCCAAGAGACCCAGTACTTC. J is TRBJ2-5 and V is TRBV10-3; 7 positions match TRBD1. Unmatched junction bases numbered 4, after V lost 5 bases and J lost 1 base. CDR3 length: 14 amino acids. Germline V lookup: CDR1 ENHRY, CDR2 SYGVKD.

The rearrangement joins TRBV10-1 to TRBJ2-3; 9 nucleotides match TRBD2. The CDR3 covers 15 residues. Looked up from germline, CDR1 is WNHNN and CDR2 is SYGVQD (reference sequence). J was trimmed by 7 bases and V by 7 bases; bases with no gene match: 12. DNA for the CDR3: TGCGCCAGCACCGAGGGTAGCGGGGGAGAGAATACGCAGTATTTT. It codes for CASTEGSGGENTQYF.

CDR3 sequence reads: CASSLPQATPNTEAFF. CDR3 bases: TGTGCCAGCAGTTTACCCCAAGCGACACCGAACACTGAAGCTTTCTTT. The chain links TRBV28 to TRBJ1-1; no definite D call. Germline lookup yields CDR1 MDHEN and CDR2 SYDVKM. The CDR3 sequence is 16 residues long. V was cut by 2 bases and J by 1 base, with 14 bases left in between.